This T cell receptor beta chain was obtained from a study of blood T cell repertoires in COVID-19. Overall study: PBMCs, B-cell-depleted T cells, or T cells were the source of the cDNA or gDNA that made up the material.

This CDR3 has 16 amino acids. Germline lookup yields CDR1 GTSNPN and CDR2 SVGIG (reference sequence). Trimming shortened V by 0 bases and J by 0 bases, and 9 bases separated the two germline ends. Authors' processing steps: Reference gene primer amplification gave estimated nucleated cell counts. Method: immunoSEQ multiplex PCR; TCRdb's copy keeps in-frame clones and lacks some. V, J and clone size are those of that table, while D and trimming were read from the DNA. The table includes roughly 200,000 clones, approximately 83% detected once. This chain links TRBV30 with TRBJ1-6; D is ambiguous. This clonotype was sampled from a man in his fifties or sixties with active or convalescent COVID-19. The material sequenced was peripheral blood. In DNA, the CDR3 is TGTGCCTGGAGTGTAGACCGGAGCTCCTATAATTCACCCCTCCACTTT. Protein product: CAWSVDRSSYNSPLHF.